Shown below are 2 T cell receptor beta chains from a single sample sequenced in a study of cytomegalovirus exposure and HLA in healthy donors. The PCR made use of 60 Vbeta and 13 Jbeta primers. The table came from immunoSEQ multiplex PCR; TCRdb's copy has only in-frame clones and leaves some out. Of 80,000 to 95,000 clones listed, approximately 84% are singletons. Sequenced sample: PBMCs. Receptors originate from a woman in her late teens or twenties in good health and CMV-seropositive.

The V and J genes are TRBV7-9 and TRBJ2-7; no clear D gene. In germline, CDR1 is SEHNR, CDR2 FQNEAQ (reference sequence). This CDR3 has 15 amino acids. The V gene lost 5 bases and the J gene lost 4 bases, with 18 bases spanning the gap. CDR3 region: CASSPRLGRLYEQYF. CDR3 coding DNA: TGTGCCAGCAGCCCTCGTTTAGGCAGGTTATACGAGCAGTACTTC.

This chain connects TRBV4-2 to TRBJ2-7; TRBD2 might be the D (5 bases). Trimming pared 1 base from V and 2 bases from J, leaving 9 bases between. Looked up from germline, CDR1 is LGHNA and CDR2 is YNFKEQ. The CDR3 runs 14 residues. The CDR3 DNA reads TGTGCCAGCAGCCAAGTCCTAGCCCCCTACGAGCAGTACTTC. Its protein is CASSQVLAPYEQYF.